This T cell receptor beta chain derives from a study of T cell repertoires in cytomegalovirus infection. At the level of the study: Both a matching HLA type and CMV infection were indicated by public TCR beta signatures. Overall study findings and caveats: Carriers of CMV and the relevant HLA type were discriminated by public TCR beta frequency. Clonotypes of TCR beta that were HLA-C-restricted and CMV-specific dominated the ex vivo response.

The sample holds many counts of this clonotype. Its target is unknown. TCRdb re-called the reads through MiXCR, storing one row per CDR3 protein. The sample has 400,000 to 550,000 distinct CDR3 sequences, about 11% seen once. CDR1 is SGHKS, CDR2 YYEKEE, per germline (reference sequence). The CDR3 runs 13 residues. Trimming stripped 2 bases from V and 0 bases from J, with 5 bases between. The rearrangement joins TRBV5-5 to TRBJ2-5; no definite D call. The sequence derives from a human donor in good health (CMV status not recorded). Some clones in this sample may be carry-over from other donors' samples. The sequenced material came from PBMCs. The CDR3 here is CASSFSDQETQYF. The CDR3 DNA sequence: TGTGCCAGCAGCTTCTCAGACCAAGAGACCCAGTACTTC. Variable domain in full (rest from reference TRBV5-5 and TRBJ2-5): DAGVTQSPTHLIKTRGQQVTLRCSPISGHKSVSWYQQVLGQGPQFIFQYYEKEERGRGNFPDRFSARQFPNYSSELNVNALLLGDSALYLCASSFSDQETQYFGPGTRLLVL.